Sequencing of this TCR beta chain was carried out in a study of cytomegalovirus exposure and HLA in healthy donors. Points from the study as a whole: Compared with the approximately 700-donor mean, an Asian-associated ancestry cluster reportedly had fewer N-insertions, according to a later analysis. A prior analysis recorded that most TCR beta V segments were productive about 90% or about 30% of the time.

The PCR ran on 60 Vbeta and 13 Jbeta primers. TCRdb keeps only in-frame clones here, not all; method: immunoSEQ multiplex PCR. In all, the sample yields approximately 110,000 clones. Between the trimmed V and J ends, which lost 3 bases and 8 bases, there was a span of 22 bases. The CDR3 is 16 amino acids. The germline V gene encodes CDR1 PRHDT and CDR2 FYEKMQ (reference sequence). As to this clone: Antigen specificity is unknown.

The sequenced sample consisted of PBMCs. V gene TRBV13 combines with J gene TRBJ1-2, with a possible D match to TRBD1 (5 bases). The TCR originated in a man younger than 35 in good health and CMV-seronegative. The CDR3 loop is CASSLGSKGQSEGYTF. The CDR3 bases are TGTGCCAGCAGCTTGGGGTCTAAGGGGCAATCGGAAGGCTACACCTTC.